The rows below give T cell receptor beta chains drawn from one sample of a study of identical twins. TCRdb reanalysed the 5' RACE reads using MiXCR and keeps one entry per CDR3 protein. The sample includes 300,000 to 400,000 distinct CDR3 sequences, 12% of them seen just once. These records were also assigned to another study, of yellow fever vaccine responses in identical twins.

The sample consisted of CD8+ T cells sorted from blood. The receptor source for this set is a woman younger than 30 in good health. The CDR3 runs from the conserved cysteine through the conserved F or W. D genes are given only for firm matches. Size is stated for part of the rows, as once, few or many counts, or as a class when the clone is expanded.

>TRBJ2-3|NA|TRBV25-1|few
CASSGGLDTDTQYF
TGTGCCAGCAGTGGGGGGCTCGACACAGATACGCAGTATTTT
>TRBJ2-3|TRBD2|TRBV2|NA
CASSETASGSSDTQYF
TGTGCCAGCAGTGAAACGGCTAGCGGGAGCTCAGATACGCAGTATTTT
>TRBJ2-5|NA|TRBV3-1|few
CASSNGPLGETQYF
TGTGCCAGCAGCAACGGACCCCTGGGAGAGACCCAGTACTTC
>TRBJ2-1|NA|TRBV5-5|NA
CASSLEGGTYNEQFF
TGTGCCAGCAGCTTGGAAGGGGGAACCTACAATGAGCAGTTCTTC
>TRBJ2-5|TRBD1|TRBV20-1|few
CSARMTGLETQYF
TGCAGTGCTAGGATGACAGGGCTAGAGACCCAGTACTTC
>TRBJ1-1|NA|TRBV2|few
CASIMGTEAFF
TGTGCCAGCATCATGGGGACTGAAGCTTTCTTT
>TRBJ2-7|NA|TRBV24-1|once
CATGDGTYEQYF
TGTGCCACCGGGGACGGGACCTACGAGCAGTACTTC
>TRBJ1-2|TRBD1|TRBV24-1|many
CATSDSGQDHGYTF
TGTGCCACCAGTGATTCCGGACAGGATCATGGCTACACCTTC
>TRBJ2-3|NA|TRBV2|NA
CASSDGLADTDTQYF
TGTGCCAGCAGTGATGGGCTAGCTGACACAGATACGCAGTATTTT
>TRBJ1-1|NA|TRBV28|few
CAIDSEDTEAFF
TGTGCCATCGATTCTGAGGACACTGAAGCTTTCTTT
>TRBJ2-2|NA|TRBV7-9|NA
CASSGLGTSNTGELFF
TGTGCCAGCAGCGGGCTTGGGACTTCGAACACCGGGGAGCTGTTTTTT
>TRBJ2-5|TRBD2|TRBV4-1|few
CASSLTPLAGGPGETQYF
TGCGCCAGCAGCCTCACTCCTCTAGCGGGGGGGCCGGGGGAGACCCAGTACTTC
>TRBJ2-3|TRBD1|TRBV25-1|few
CASSEWGQGTDTQYF
TGTGCCAGCAGTGAATGGGGACAGGGCACAGATACGCAGTATTTT
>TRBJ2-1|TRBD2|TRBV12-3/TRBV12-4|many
CASSWLAGANEQFF
TGTGCCAGCAGTTGGCTAGCGGGAGCCAATGAGCAGTTCTTC
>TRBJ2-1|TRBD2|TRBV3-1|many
CASSPGLAAYNEQFF
TGTGCCAGCAGTCCAGGACTAGCGGCCTACAATGAGCAGTTCTTC
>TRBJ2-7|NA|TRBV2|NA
CASSLEGIDYEQYF
TGTGCCAGCAGTTTGGAGGGAATAGACTACGAGCAGTACTTC
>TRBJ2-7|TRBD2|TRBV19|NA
CASSMGTSGRAFYEQYF
TGTGCCAGTAGTATGGGGACTAGCGGGAGGGCCTTCTACGAGCAGTACTTC
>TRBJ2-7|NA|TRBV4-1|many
CASSQDLYEQYF
TGCGCCAGCAGCCAAGATCTCTACGAGCAGTACTTT
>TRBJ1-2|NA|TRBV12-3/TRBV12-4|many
CASILGRRLGGYTF
NA
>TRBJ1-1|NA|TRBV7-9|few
CASSSRGGARNTEAFF
TGTGCCAGCAGCTCTAGGGGGGGGGCGCGGAACACTGAAGCTTTCTTT
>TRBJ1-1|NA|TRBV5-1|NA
CASSLVWASWTEAFF
TGCGCCAGCAGCTTGGTCTGGGCGTCGTGGACTGAAGCTTTCTTT
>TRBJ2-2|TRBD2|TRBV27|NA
CASRASGSNTGELFF
TGTGCCAGCAGGGCTAGCGGGAGCAACACCGGGGAGCTGTTTTTT
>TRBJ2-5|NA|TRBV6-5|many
CASSYSSGFQETQYF
TGTGCCAGCAGTTACTCGAGCGGGTTCCAAGAGACCCAGTACTTC
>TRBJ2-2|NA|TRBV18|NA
CASSPLGRSSEGELFF
TGTGCCAGCTCACCCCTGGGACGCTCGAGTGAGGGGGAGCTGTTTTTT
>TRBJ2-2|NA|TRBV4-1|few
CASSQGFTGSTGELFF
TGCGCCAGCAGCCAAGGTTTCACGGGGTCAACCGGGGAGCTGTTTTTT
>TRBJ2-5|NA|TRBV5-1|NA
CASSPGTDQYF
TGCGCCAGCAGCCCCGGGACTGACCAGTACTTC
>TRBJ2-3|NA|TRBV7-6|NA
CASSPTRIDTQYF
TGTGCCAGCAGCCCAACTAGAATTGATACGCAGTATTTT
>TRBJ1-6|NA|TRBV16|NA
CASSPADSNSPLHF
TGTGCCAGCAGCCCCGCGGACAGTAATTCACCCCTCCACTTT
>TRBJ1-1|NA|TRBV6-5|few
CASSYSEGMWAFF
TGTGCCAGCAGTTACTCGGAGGGAATGTGGGCTTTCTTT
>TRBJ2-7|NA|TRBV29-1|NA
CSVEEGGEPYEQYF
TGCAGCGTTGAGGAGGGGGGGGAACCCTACGAGCAGTACTTC
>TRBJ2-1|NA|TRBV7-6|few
CASSLGSATSVAYNEQFF
TGTGCCAGCAGCTTAGGATCGGCCACTTCCGTTGCCTACAATGAGCAGTTCTTC
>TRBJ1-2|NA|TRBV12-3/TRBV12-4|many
CASSLGRNYGYTF
TGTGCCAGCAGTTTGGGGCGGAACTATGGCTACACCTTC
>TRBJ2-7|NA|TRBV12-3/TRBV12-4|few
CASSLTPCEQYF
TGTGCCAGCAGTTTAACCCCTTGCGAGCAGTACTTC
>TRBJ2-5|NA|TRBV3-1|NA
CASSQEEGREETQYF
TGTGCCAGCAGCCAAGAAGAGGGCAGGGAAGAGACCCAGTACTTC
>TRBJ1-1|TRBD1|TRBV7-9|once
CASSTSQGARPTEAFF
TGTGCCAGCAGCACGTCTCAGGGGGCGCGACCCACTGAAGCTTTCTTT
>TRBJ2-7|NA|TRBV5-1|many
CASSFSSEQYF
TGCGCCAGCAGCTTCTCAAGTGAGCAGTACTTC
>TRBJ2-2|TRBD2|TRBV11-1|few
CASSPGKTSEPIGGELFF
TGTGCCAGCAGCCCCGGGAAAACTAGCGAACCGATCGGTGGGGAGCTGTTTTTT
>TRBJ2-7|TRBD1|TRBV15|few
CATSSTGGYEQYF
TGTGCCACCAGCTCAACAGGGGGCTACGAGCAGTACTTC
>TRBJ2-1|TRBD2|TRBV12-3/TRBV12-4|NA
CASSWLSAGPGLAGYEQFF
TGTGCCAGCAGTTGGCTGTCTGCGGGACCGGGACTAGCGGGGTATGAGCAGTTCTTC
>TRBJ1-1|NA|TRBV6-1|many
CASKLTANTEAFF
TGTGCCAGCAAGCTAACAGCTAACACTGAAGCTTTCTTT
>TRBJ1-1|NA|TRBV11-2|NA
CASNKHGMMNTEAFF
TGTGCCAGCAACAAACACGGGATGATGAACACTGAAGCTTTCTTT
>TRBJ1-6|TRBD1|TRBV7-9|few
CASSSDRLGSPLHF
TGTGCCAGCAGCTCGGACAGGCTTGGTTCACCCCTCCACTTT
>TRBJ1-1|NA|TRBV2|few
CASSETTEPMNTEAFF
TGTGCCAGCAGTGAAACGACAGAACCCATGAACACTGAAGCTTTCTTT
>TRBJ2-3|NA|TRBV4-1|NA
CASSQAGQGDTQYF
TGCGCCAGCAGCCAAGCCGGGCAGGGGGATACGCAGTATTTT
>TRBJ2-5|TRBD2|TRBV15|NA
CATSRVLAGWNGTQYF
TGTGCCACCAGCAGAGTTCTAGCGGGATGGAACGGGACCCAGTACTTC